There are a few counts of the clone carrying this T cell receptor beta chain. CD8+CD57+ cell expansion, shown by flow cytometry, had occurred in the patients selected for sequencing. Among the patients, none had received any therapy at the time of blood sampling. The TCR beta profiling, which covered VDJ combination and CDR3 sequence, was carried out using genomic DNA as the template. In TCRdb, the reads were re-called with MiXCR into one record per CDR3 protein. The profile covers about 240,000 distinct CDR3 sequences, with 40% to 50% appearing a single time and under 9% taken by the ten largest. The data derive from a study of CD8+CD57+ T cells in acquired aplastic anemia. Per the germline V gene, CDR1 is MDHEN and CDR2 is SYDVKM. Trimming took 5 bases from V and 6 from J, leaving 9 bases between them. The CDR3 has 12 residues.

Sequencing was performed on sorted CD4+, CD8+, or CD8+CD57+ T cells (not recorded which) from PBMCs. The source of this sequence is a human donor with aplastic anemia. The genes are TRBV28 and TRBJ2-3; D is ambiguous. CDR3 nucleotides: TGTGCCAGCAGTCGCTACCCCGATACGCAGTATTTT. Encoded protein: CASSRYPDTQYF.